This TCR beta chain was recovered during a study of CXCR3-negative and CXCR3-positive naive CD8 T cells. General study results and limits: Diversity ran similarly high across both naive subsets but far lower in memory CD8+ cells. Researchers report that CXCR3-positive naive cells carry more hydrophobic TRB CDR3s than CXCR3-negative naive cells.

The CDR3 extends over 17 amino acids. From germline, CDR1 is SQVTM and CDR2 ANQGSEA. The TRB cDNA libraries were prepared by 5' RACE with UMI labels. TCRdb re-called the 5' RACE reads; every CDR3 protein appears as one record, without DNA. This sample's table reports roughly 100,000 distinct CDR3 sequences. Comments on this clonotype: Its target is unknown.

What was sequenced was naive CXCR3+ CD8+ T cells from blood. The subset was: CD45RO-CCR7+CD27+CD95- naive CD8+ T cells expressing CXCR3 (TNR3+). The rearrangement links TRBV29-1 to TRBJ2-3; there is no DNA to check the TCRdb D call of TRBD2. This sequence was found in a human donor in good health. Some clones in this sample may be carry-over from other donors' samples. The CDR3 protein is CSAGPVVRGGYTDTQYF.